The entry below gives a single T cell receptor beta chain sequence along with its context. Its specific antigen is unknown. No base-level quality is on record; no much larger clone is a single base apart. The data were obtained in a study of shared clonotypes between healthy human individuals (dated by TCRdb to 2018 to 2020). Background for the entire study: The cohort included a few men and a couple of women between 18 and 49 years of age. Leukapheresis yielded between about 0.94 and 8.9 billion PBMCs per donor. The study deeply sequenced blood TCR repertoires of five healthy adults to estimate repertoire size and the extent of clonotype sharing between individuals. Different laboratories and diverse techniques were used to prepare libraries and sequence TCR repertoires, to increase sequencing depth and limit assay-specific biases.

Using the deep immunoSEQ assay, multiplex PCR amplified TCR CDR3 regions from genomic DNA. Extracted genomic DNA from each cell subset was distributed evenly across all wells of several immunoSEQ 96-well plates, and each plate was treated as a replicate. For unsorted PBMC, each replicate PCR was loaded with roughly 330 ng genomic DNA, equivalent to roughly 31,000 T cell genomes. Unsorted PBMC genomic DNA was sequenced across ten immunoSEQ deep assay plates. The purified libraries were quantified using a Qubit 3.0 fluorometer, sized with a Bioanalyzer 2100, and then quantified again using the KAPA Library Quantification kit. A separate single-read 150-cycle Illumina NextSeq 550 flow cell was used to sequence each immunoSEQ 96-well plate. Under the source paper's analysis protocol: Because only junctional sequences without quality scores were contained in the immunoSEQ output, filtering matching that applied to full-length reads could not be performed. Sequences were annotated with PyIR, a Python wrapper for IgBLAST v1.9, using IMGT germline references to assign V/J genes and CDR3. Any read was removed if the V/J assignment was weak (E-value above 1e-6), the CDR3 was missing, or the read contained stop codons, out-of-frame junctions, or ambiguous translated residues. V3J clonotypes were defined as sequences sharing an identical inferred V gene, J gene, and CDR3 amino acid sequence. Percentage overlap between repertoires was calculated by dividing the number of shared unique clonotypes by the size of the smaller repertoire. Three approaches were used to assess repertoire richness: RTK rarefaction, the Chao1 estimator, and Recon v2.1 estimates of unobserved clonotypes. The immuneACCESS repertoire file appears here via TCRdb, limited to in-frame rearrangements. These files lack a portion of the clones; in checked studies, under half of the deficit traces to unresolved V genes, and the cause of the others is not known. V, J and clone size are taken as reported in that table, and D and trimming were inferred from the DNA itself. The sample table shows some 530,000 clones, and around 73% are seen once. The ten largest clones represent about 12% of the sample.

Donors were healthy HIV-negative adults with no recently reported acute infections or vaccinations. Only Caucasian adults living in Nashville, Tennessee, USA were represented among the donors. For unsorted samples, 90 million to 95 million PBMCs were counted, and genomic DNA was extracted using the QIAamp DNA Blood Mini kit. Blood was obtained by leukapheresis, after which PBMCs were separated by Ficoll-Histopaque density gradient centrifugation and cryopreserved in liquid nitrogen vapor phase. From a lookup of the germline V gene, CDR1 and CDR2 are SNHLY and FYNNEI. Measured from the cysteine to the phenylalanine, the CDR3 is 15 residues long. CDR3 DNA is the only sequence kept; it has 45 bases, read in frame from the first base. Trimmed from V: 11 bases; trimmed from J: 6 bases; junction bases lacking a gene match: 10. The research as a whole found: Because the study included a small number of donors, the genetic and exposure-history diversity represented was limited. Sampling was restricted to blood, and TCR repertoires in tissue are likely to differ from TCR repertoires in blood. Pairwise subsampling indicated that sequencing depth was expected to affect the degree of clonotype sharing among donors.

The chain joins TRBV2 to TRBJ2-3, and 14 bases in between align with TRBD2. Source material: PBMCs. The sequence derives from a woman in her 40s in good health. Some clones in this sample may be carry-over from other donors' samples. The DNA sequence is TGTGCCGCCAGGGGACTAGCGGGAGAACCTGATACGCAGTATTTT. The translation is CAARGLAGEPDTQYF.